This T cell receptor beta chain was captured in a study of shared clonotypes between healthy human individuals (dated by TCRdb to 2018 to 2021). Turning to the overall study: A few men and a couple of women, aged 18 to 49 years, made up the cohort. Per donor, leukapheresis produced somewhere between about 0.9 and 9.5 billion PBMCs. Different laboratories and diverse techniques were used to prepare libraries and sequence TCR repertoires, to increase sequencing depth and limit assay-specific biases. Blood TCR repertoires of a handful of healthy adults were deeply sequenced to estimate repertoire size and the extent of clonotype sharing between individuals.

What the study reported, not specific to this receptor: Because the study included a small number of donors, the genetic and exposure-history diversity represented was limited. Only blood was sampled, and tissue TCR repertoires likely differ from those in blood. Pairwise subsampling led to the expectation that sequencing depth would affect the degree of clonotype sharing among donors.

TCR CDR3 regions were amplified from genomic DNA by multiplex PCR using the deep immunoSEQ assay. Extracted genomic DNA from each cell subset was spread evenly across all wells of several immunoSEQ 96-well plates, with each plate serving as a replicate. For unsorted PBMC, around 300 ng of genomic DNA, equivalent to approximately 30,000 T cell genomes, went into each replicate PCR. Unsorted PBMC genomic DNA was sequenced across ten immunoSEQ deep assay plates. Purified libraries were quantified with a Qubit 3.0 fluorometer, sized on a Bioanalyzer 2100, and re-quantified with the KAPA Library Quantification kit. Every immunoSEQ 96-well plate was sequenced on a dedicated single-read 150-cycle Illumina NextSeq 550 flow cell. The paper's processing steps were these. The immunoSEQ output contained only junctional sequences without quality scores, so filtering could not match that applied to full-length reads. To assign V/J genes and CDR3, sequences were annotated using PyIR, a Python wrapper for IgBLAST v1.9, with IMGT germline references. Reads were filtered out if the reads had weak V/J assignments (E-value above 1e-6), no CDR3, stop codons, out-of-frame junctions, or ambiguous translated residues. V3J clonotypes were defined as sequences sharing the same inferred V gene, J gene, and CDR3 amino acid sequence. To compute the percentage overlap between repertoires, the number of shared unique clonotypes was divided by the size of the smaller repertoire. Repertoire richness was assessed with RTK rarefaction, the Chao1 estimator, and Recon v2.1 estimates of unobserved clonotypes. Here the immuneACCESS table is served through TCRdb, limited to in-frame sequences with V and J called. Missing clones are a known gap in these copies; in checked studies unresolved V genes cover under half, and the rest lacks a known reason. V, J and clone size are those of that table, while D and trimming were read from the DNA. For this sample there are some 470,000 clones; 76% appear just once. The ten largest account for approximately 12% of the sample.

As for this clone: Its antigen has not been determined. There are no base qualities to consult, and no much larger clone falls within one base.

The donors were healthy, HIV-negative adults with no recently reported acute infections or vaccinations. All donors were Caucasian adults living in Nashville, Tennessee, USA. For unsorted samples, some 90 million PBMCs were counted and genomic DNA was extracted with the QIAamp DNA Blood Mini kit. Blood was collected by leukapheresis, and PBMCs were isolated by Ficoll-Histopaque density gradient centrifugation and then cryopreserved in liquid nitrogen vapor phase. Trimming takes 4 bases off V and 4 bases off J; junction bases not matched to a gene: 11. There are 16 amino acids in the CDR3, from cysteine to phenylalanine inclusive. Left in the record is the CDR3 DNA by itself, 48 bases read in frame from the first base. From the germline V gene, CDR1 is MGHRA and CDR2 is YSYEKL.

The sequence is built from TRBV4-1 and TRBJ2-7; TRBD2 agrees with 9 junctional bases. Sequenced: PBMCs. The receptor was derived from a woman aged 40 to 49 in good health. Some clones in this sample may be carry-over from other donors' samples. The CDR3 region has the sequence CASSPPVAGGVYEQYF. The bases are TGCGCCAGCAGCCCCCCGGTGGCGGGAGGGGTGTACGAGCAGTACTTC.